These 10 T cell receptor beta chains were sequenced from one sample in a study of cytomegalovirus exposure and HLA in healthy donors (dated by TCRdb to 2016 to 2017). The library was made by the immunoSEQ multiplex PCR assay. The clones in this table, taken by TCRdb from immuneACCESS, are in-frame only. Not every clone is retained; where verified, under half of the shortfall comes from an unresolved V gene, and the cause of the rest is unknown. In this sample the table shows roughly 63,000 clones, more than 70% of which occur a single time. Together, the top ten hold over 1% of the sample. The sample was PBMCs. These receptors were obtained from a woman in her late teens or twenties in good health and CMV-seronegative.

This rearrangement joins TRBV11-2 to TRBJ1-1; the match to TRBD1 covers 7 bases. Trimming cost V 5 bases and J 3 bases; bases outside gene matches: 6. The germline gives CDR1 SGHAT, CDR2 FQNNGV. This CDR3 has 14 amino acids. This chain's CDR3 is CASSIRDRDTEAFF. The CDR3 nucleotides read TGTGCCAGCAGCATACGCGACAGGGACACTGAAGCTTTCTTT.

J is TRBJ1-2 and V is TRBV4-2; possible D gene TRBD1, 6 bases. The CDR3 length is 15 residues. Between the trimmed V and J ends, which lost 0 bases and 2 bases, there was a span of 10 bases. Looked up from germline, CDR1 is LGHNA and CDR2 is YNFKEQ. This CDR3 reads CASSQDSGGNYGYTF. The CDR3 region has the DNA TGTGCCAGCAGCCAAGATTCGGGGGGCAACTATGGCTACACCTTC.

The chain joins TRBV27 to TRBJ1-5, with D possibly TRBD1 on 5 matching bases. The CDR3 runs to 15 residues. Trimming stripped 2 bases from V and 7 bases from J, with 15 bases between. The germline gives CDR1 MNHEY, CDR2 SMNVEV (reference sequence). The CDR3 DNA reads TGTGCCAGCAGTTTAATTCCAGGGATCGGGCAGCCCCAGCATTTT. This gives the protein CASSLIPGIGQPQHF.

The chain carries TRBV19 and TRBJ2-5; no definite D call. CDR3 length equals 14 residues. Trimming removed 8 bases from V and 4 bases from J, with 17 bases in between. CDR1 is LNHDA, CDR2 SQIVND, per germline (reference sequence). The CDR3 loop is CASAAAPTPETQYF. The CDR3, as DNA: TGTGCCAGTGCCGCGGCTCCAACCCCAGAGACCCAGTACTTC.

The V gene is TRBV6-6, the J gene TRBJ2-5; TRBD1 matches 9 bases. With V trimmed by 0 bases and J by 5 bases, 7 bases remained unmatched. The CDR3 covers 16 residues. Germline-derived CDR1 and CDR2 are MNHNY and SVGAGI (reference sequence). The CDR3 region has the DNA TGTGCCAGCAGTTACTCTTTGGGACAGGGCTATGAGACCCAGTACTTC. Residues: CASSYSLGQGYETQYF.

The chain uses TRBV13 and TRBJ2-7, with D perhaps TRBD1 (6 bases). Trimming cost V 5 bases and J 3 bases, with 11 bases left between them. This CDR3 comprises 13 residues. Per the germline V gene, CDR1 is PRHDT and CDR2 is FYEKMQ (reference sequence). The CDR3 bases are TGTGCCAGCAGCCTGTGGACAGTCTACGAGCAGTACTTC. This translates into CASSLWTVYEQYF.

The V call is TRBV5-1, the J call TRBJ2-7, with TRBD2 identical over 9 bases. The ends lost 3 bases at V and 2 bases at J; junction bases unmatched: 9. From germline, CDR1 is SGHRS and CDR2 YFSETQ. The CDR3 spans 16 residues. In nucleotides, the CDR3 is TGCGCCAGCAGCTCCCCGGGACTAGCAGGAACCTACGAGCAGTACTTC. It translates to CASSSPGLAGTYEQYF.

V usage is TRBV28 and J usage is TRBJ1-4, with 10 bases matching TRBD1. This CDR3 has 14 residues. V gave up 8 bases and J gave up 8 bases; unmatched junction bases: 8. In germline, CDR1 is MDHEN, CDR2 SYDVKM. The CDR3 bases are TGTGCCAGCCAGAGAGTGGGACAGGGGGAAAAACTGTTTTTT. Translating gives CASQRVGQGEKLFF.

This clone was picked up one time. This chain connects TRBV27 to TRBJ1-5; no firm D call. The CDR3 is 13 amino acids. The ends were cut back, 2 bases at V and 5 bases at J, with 7 bases in the middle. The germline V gene encodes CDR1 MNHEY and CDR2 SMNVEV (reference sequence). CDR3 bases: TGTGCCAGCAGTTTAGAGGTCCATCAGCCCCAGCATTTT. Translating it yields CASSLEVHQPQHF.

V usage is TRBV6-1 and J usage is TRBJ1-1, with 8 bases that match TRBD1. Germline values: CDR1 MNHNS, CDR2 SASEGT. Trimming at V came to 4 bases and at J to 4 bases, leaving 5 bases not matched to a gene. The length of the CDR3 is 14 residues. The CDR3: CASSVGQVGTEAFF. CDR3 nucleotides: TGTGCCAGCAGTGTGGGACAGGTGGGCACTGAAGCTTTCTTT.